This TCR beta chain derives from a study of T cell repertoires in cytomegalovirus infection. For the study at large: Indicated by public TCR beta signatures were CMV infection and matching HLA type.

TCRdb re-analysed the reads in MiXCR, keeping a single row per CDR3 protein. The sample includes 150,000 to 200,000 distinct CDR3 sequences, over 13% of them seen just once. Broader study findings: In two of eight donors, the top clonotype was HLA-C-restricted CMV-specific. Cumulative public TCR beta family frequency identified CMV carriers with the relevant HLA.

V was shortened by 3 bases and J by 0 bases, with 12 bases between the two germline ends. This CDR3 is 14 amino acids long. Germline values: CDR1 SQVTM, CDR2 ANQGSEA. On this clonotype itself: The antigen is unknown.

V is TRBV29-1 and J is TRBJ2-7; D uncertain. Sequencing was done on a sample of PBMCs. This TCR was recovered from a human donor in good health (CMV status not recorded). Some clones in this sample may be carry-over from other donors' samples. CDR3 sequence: CSVEGLSSSYEQYF. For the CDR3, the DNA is TGCAGCGTTGAGGGTCTTTCCAGCTCCTACGAGCAGTACTTC.